These 11 T cell receptor beta chains originate from one sample sequenced in a study of T cell repertoires in cytomegalovirus infection. TCRdb fed the reads into MiXCR, producing one record per CDR3 protein. The sample has about 360,000 distinct CDR3 sequences, roughly 18% seen once. Sequencing was done on a sample of PBMCs. The receptors originated from a human donor in good health (CMV status not recorded). Some clones in this sample may be carry-over from other donors' samples.

The chain joins TRBV12-3 or TRBV12-4 to TRBJ2-5; perhaps TRBD1 as D (5 bases). The CDR3 runs to 15 residues. The V and J ends lost 5 bases and 1 base respectively, with 14 bases between them. The CDR3 loop is CASSGRQSFQETQYF. CDR3 nucleotide sequence: TGTGCCAGCAGTGGACGACAGAGCTTCCAAGAGACCCAGTACTTC.

This clonotype has a count of ten or more. The V and J genes are TRBV7-8 and TRBJ1-1; possibly TRBD1 for D (6 bases). The V end lost 6 bases, the J end lost 7 bases, and 12 bases lay between the germline ends. This CDR3 is built from 12 residues. Germline V CDR1 and CDR2: SGHVS, FQNEAQ. The CDR3 here is CASRQGMNEAFF. CDR3 nucleotides: TGTGCCAGCAGGCAGGGGATGAATGAAGCTTTCTTT.

This clonotype appeared once. This chain links TRBV10-3 with TRBJ1-6; the D gene is possibly TRBD1 (6 bases). Germline V gene lookup returns CDR1 ENHRY and CDR2 SYGVKD. V lost 6 bases and J 12 bases, leaving 18 bases between the germline ends. The CDR3 consists of 14 residues. This CDR3 is CAIRGETGPQPLHF. The CDR3 coding sequence is TGTGCCATCAGAGGGGAGACAGGCCCCCAACCCCTCCACTTT.

This clonotype was observed a handful of times. The gene calls are TRBV28 and TRBJ1-4, with a tentative D call TRBD1 (5 bases). Germline lookup yields CDR1 MDHEN and CDR2 SYDVKM. Trimming cost V 2 bases and J 5 bases, with 9 bases left between them. CDR3 length: 14 residues. As DNA, the CDR3 is TGTGCCAGCAGTTTACAGGGTCGAAATGAAAAACTGTTTTTT. The encoded protein is CASSLQGRNEKLFF.

This clonotype was detected only a few times. V and J are TRBV6-2 or TRBV6-3 and TRBJ2-2, with D tentatively TRBD2 (6 bases). Per germline, CDR1 MNHEY and CDR2 SVGEGT. The CDR3 has 16 residues. Trimming stripped 7 bases from V and 1 base from J, with 16 bases between. CDR3 sequence reads: CASIKEGSGNTGELFF. DNA of the CDR3: TGTGCCAGCATCAAGGAGGGCAGCGGGAACACCGGGGAGCTGTTTTTT.

This clonotype was counted many times. The V and J genes are TRBV11-3 and TRBJ2-7; TRBD1 might be the D (5 bases). The CDR3 extends over 15 amino acids. The germline V gene encodes CDR1 SGHNT and CDR2 YENEEA. The germline V and J ends were trimmed by 1 base and 2 bases, with 12 bases remaining between them. The DNA for the CDR3 is TGTGCCAGCAGCTTAGTACGGACAAGAGCCTACGAGCAGTACTTC. Amino acid sequence: CASSLVRTRAYEQYF.

This clonotype was recorded a few times. This rearrangement joins TRBV5-1 to TRBJ2-3; D call uncertain. Between the trimmed V and J ends, which lost 0 bases and 6 bases, there was a span of 11 bases. The germline V gene encodes CDR1 SGHRS and CDR2 YFSETQ. The CDR3 extends over 14 amino acids. The CDR3 DNA is TGCGCCAGCAGCTTGGGAGAAAGCCGGGATACGCAGTATTTT. Its protein is CASSLGESRDTQYF.

Notes on this clonotype: A much larger clone sits a single nucleotide away, making a read error possible. The chain is built from TRBV12-3 or TRBV12-4 and TRBJ1-1; D ambiguous. This CDR3 has 13 residues. CDR3: CASSLLSGSEALF. The CDR3 region has the DNA TGTGCCAGCAGTTTACTTAGCGGCTCTGAAGCTTTATTT.

This clonotype showed up many times. The V call is TRBV19, the J call TRBJ1-5, with 7 bases that match TRBD1. The trim removed 7 bases at V and 2 bases at J, leaving 8 bases unmatched. CDR3 size: 15 residues. Germline CDR1 reads LNHDA; CDR2 reads SQIVND (reference sequence). The CDR3 sequence is CASTTVGTGNQPQHF. Written as DNA, the CDR3 is TGTGCCAGTACTACCGTCGGGACAGGCAATCAGCCCCAGCATTTT.

This clonotype was seen a handful of times. This chain uses TRBV9 with TRBJ1-4; D is perhaps TRBD1 (5 bases). Germline CDR1 and CDR2: SGDLS and YYNGEE. The CDR3 spans 15 residues. V lost 0 bases and J lost 5, with 11 bases in between. CDR3 protein: CASSVEGSHNEKLFF. The CDR3 nucleotides are TGTGCCAGCAGCGTAGAGGGGAGCCACAATGAAAAACTGTTTTTT. Combining the CDR3 with reference TRBV9 and TRBJ1-4 gives the whole variable domain DSGVTQTPKHLITATGQRVTLRCSPRSGDLSVYWYQQSLDQGLQFLIQYYNGEERAKGNILERFSAQQFPDLHSELNLSSLELGDSALYFCASSVEGSHNEKLFFGSGTQLSVL.

This clonotype was found a few times. The chain carries TRBV5-1 and TRBJ1-1; D unclear. The CDR3 has 14 residues. The V gene's germline CDR1 is SGHRS and CDR2 YFSETQ. Trimming stripped 1 base from V and 1 base from J, with 8 bases between. The CDR3 sequence is CASSLFSANTEAFF. DNA for the CDR3: TGCGCCAGCAGCTTGTTTTCAGCGAACACTGAAGCTTTCTTT.